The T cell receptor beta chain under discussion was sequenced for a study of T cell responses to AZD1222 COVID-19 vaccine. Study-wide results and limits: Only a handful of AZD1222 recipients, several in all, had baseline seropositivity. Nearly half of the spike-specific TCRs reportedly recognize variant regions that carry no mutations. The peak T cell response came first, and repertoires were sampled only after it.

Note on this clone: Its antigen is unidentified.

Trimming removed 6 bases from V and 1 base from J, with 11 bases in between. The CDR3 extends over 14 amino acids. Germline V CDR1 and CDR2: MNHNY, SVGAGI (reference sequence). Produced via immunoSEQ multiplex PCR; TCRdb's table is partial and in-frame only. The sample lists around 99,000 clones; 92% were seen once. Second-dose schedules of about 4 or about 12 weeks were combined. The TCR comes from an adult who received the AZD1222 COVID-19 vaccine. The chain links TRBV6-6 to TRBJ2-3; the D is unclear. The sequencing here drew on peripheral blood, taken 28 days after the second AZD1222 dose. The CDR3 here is CASREVDRTDTQYF. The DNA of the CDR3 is TGTGCCAGCAGAGAAGTAGACCGCACAGATACGCAGTATTTT.